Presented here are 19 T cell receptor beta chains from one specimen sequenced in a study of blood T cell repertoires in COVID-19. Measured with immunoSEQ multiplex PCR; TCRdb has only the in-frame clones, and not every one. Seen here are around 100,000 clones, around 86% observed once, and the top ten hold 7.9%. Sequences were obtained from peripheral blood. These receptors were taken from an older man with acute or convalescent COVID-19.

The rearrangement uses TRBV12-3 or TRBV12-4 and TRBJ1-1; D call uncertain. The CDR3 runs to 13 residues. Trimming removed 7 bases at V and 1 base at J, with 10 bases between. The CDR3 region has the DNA TGTGCCAGCATAAAGGAGTGGAACACTGAAGCTTTCTTT. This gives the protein CASIKEWNTEAFF.

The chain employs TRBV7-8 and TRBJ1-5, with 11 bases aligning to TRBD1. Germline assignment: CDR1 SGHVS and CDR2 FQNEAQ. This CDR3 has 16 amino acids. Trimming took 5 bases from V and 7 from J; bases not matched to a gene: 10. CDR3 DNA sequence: TGTGCCAGCAGCCAGGGGACAGGGGGAGCGCGCCAGCCCCAGCATTTT. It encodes CASSQGTGGARQPQHF. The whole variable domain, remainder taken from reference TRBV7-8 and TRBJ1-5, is GAGVSQSPRYKVAKRGQDVALRCDPISGHVSLFWYQQALGQGPEFLTYFQNEAQLDKSGLPSDRFFAERPEGSVSTLKIQRTQQEDSAVYLCASSQGTGGARQPQHFGDGTRLSIL.

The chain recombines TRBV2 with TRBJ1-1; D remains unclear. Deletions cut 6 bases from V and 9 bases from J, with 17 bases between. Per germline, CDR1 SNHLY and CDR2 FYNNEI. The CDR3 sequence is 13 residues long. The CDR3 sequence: CASSAEGRSKAFF. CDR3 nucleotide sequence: TGTGCCAGCAGCGCCGAGGGCCGGAGCAAAGCTTTCTTT.

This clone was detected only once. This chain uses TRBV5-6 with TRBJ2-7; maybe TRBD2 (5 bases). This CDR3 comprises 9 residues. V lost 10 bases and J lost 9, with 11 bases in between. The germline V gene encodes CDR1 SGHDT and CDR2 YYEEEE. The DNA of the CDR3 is TGTGCCGACGGGAATCGGCAGTACTTC. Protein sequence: CADGNRQYF.

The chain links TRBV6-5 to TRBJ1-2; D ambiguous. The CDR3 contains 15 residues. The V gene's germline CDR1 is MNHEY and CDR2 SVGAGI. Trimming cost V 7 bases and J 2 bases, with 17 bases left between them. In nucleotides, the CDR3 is TGTGCCAGCACCCCCGGCACCCGGAGAAACTATGGCTACACCTTC. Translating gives CASTPGTRRNYGYTF.

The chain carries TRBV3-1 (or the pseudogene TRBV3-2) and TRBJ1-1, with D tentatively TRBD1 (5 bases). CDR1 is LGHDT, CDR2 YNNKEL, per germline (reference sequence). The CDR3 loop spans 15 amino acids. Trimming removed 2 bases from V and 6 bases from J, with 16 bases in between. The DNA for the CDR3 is TGTGCCAGCAGCCAATTTGGGGCAGGGTCCCCTGAAGCTTTCTTT. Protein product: CASSQFGAGSPEAFF.

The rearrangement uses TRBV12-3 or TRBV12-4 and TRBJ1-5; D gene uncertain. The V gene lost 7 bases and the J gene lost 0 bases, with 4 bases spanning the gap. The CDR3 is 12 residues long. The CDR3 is CASTLSNQPQHF. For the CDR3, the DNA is TGTGCCAGCACCCTTAGCAATCAGCCCCAGCATTTT.

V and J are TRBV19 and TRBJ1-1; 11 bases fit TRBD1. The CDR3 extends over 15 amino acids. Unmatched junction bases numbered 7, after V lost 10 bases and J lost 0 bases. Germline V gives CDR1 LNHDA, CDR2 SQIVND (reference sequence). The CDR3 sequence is CATKDRGRVNTEAFF. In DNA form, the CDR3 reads TGTGCCACTAAGGACAGGGGGCGTGTGAACACTGAAGCTTTCTTT.

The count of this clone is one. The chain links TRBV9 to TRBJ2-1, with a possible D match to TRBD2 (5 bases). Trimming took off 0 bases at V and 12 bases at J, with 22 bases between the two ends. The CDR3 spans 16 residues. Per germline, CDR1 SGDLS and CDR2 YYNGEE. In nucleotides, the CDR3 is TGTGCCAGCAGCGTAGCCCCGGAGGTGGGTAATGGTAGGCAGTTCTTC. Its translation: CASSVAPEVGNGRQFF. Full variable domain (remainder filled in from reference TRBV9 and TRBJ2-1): DSGVTQTPKHLITATGQRVTLRCSPRSGDLSVYWYQQSLDQGLQFLIQYYNGEERAKGNILERFSAQQFPDLHSELNLSSLELGDSALYFCASSVAPEVGNGRQFFGPGTRLTVL.

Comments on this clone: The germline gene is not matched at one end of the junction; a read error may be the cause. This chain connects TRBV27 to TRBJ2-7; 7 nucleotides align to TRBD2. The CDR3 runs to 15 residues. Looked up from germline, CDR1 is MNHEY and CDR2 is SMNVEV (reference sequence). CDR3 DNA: TGTGCCACCGCGGCCCCCGGGACTACCTCCTCCGAGCAGTACTTC. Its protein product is CATAAPGTTSSEQYF.

CDR3 loop: CASSRDSPNTGELFF. The CDR3 DNA reads TGCGCCAGCAGTCGGGACAGTCCGAACACCGGGGAGCTGTTTTTT. The chain has TRBV5-1 and TRBJ2-2, with TRBD1 identical over 7 bases. V gave up 5 bases and J gave up 0 bases; unmatched junction bases: 4. CDR1 SGHRS and CDR2 YFSETQ come from the germline V gene. This CDR3 is 15 amino acids long.

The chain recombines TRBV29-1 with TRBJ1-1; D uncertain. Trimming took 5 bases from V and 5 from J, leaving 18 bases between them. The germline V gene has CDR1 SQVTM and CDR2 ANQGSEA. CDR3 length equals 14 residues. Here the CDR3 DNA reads TGCAGCGTTCAAGGTCCGTTTGTGAGAACTGAAGCTTTCTTT. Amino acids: CSVQGPFVRTEAFF.

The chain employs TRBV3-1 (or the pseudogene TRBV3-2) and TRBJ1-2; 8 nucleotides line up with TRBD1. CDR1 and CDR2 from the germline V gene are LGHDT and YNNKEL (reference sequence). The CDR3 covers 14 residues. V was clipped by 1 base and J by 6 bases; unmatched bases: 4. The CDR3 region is CASSQGQGYHGYTF. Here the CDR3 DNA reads TGTGCCAGCAGCCAAGGACAGGGGTACCATGGCTACACCTTC.

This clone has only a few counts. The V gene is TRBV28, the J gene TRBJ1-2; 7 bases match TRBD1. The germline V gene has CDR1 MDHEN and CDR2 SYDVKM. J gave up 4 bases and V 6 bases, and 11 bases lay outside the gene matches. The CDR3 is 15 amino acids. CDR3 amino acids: CASSLNKGQSYGYTF. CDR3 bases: TGTGCCAGCAGCTTAAATAAGGGACAGAGCTATGGCTACACCTTC.

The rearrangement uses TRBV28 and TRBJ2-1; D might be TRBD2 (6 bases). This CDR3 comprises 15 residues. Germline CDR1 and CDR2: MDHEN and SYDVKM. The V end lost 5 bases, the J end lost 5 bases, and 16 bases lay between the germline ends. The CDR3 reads CASSLRGGIDNEQFF. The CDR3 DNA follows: TGTGCCAGCAGTCTCCGCGGCGGGATTGACAATGAGCAGTTCTTC.

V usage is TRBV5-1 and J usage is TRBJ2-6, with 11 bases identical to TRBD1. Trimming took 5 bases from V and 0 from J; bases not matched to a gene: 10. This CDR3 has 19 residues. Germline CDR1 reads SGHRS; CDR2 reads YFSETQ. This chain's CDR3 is CASSSDRGLVSSGANVLTF. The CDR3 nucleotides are TGCGCCAGCAGTTCGGACAGGGGGCTCGTTAGCTCTGGGGCCAACGTCCTGACTTTC.

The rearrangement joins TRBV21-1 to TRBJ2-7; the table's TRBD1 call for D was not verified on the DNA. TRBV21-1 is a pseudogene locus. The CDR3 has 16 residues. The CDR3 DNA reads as TGTGCCAGCAGCGGGGACAGGGGGGATATAGGGTACGAGCAGTACTTC. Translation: CASSGDRGDIGYEQYF.

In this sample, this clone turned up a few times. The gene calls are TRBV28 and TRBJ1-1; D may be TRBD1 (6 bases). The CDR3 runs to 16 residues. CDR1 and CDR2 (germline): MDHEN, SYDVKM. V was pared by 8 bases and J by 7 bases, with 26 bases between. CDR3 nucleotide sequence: TGTGCCAGCGGGGGGGACACCCGAACAGATCGTGGTGAAGCTTTCTTT. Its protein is CASGGDTRTDRGEAFF.

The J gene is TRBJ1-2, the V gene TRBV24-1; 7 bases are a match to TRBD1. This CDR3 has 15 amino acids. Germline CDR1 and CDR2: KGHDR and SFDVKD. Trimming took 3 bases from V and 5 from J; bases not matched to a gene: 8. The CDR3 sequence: CATSDPDRVGYGYTF. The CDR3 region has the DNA TGTGCCACCAGTGATCCCGACAGGGTCGGATATGGCTACACCTTC.